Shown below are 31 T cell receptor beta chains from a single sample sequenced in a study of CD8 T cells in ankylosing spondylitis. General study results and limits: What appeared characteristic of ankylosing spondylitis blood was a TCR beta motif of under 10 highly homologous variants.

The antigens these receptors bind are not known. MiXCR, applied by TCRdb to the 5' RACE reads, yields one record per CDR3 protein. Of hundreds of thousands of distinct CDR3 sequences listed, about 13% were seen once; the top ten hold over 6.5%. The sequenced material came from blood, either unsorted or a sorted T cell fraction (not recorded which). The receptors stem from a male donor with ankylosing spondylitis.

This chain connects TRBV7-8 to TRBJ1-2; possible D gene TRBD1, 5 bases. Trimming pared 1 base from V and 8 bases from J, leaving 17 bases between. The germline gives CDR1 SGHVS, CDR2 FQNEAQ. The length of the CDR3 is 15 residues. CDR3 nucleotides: TGTGCCAGCAGCTTAGGGGCGGGGCTTCGGGACGGCTACACCTTC. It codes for CASSLGAGLRDGYTF.

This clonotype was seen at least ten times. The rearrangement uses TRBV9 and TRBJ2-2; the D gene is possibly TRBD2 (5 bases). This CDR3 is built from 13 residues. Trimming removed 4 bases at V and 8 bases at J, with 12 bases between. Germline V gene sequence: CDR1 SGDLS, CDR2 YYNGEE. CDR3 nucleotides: TGTGCCAGCAGCCTAGAGACGGGAGGGGAGCTGTTTTTT. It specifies CASSLETGGELFF. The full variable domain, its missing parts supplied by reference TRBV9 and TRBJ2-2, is DSGVTQTPKHLITATGQRVTLRCSPRSGDLSVYWYQQSLDQGLQFLIQYYNGEERAKGNILERFSAQQFPDLHSELNLSSLELGDSALYFCASSLETGGELFFGEGSRLTVL.

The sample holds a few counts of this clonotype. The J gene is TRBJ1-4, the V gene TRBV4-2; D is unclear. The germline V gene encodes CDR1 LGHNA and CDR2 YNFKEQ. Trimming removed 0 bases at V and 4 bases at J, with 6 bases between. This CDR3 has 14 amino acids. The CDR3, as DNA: TGTGCCAGCAGCCAAGAGGTATATAATGAAAAACTGTTTTTT. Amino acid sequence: CASSQEVYNEKLFF.

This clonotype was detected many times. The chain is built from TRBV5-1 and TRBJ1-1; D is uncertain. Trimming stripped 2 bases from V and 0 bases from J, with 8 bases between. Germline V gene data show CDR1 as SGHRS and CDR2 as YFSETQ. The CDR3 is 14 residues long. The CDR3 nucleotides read TGCGCCAGCAGCTTACAACCGGTGAACACTGAAGCTTTCTTT. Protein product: CASSLQPVNTEAFF.

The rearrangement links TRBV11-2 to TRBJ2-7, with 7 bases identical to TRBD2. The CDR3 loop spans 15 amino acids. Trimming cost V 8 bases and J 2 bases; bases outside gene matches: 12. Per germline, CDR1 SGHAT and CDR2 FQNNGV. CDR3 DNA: TGTGCCAGCGCGGCGTGGGCGGGAGTTACCTACGAGCAGTACGTC. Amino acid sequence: CASAAWAGVTYEQYV.

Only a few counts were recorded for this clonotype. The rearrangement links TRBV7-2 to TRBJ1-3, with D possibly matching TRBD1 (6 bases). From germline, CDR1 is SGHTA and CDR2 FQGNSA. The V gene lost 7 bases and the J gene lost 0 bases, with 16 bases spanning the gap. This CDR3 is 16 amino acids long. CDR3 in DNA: TGTGCCAGCACCATCAACAGGGCCTCCTCTGGAAACACCATATATTTT. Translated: CASTINRASSGNTIYF.

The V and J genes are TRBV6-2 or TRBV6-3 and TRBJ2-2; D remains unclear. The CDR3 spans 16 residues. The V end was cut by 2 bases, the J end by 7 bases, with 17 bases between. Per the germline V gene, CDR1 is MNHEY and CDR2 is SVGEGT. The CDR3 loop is CASSYPSAGVDGELFF. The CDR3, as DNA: TGTGCCAGCAGTTACCCCTCCGCCGGCGTGGACGGGGAGCTGTTTTTT.

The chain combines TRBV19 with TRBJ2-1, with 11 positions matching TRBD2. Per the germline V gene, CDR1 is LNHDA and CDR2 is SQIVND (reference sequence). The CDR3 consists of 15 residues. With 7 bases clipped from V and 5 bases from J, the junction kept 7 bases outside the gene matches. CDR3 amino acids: CASTLLAGADNEQFF. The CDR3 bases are TGTGCCAGTACCTTACTAGCGGGAGCGGACAATGAGCAGTTCTTC.

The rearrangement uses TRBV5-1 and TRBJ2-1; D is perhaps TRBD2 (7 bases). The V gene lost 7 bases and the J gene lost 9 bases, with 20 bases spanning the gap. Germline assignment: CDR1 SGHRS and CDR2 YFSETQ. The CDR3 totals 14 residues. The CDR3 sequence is CASAPLALGAEQFF. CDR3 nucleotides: TGCGCCAGCGCCCCACTAGCGCTGGGGGCTGAGCAGTTCTTC.

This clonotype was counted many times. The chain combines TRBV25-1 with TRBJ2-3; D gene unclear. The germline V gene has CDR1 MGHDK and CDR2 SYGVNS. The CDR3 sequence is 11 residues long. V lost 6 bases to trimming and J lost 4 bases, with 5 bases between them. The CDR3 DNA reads TGTGCCAGCAGCTCCGCAGATACGCAGTATTTT. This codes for CASSSADTQYF. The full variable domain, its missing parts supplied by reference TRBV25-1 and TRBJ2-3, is EADIYQTPRYLVIGTGKKITLECSQTMGHDKMYWYQQDPGMELHLIHYSYGVNSTEKGDLSSESTVSRIRTEHFPLTLESARPSHTSQYLCASSSADTQYFGPGTRLTVL.

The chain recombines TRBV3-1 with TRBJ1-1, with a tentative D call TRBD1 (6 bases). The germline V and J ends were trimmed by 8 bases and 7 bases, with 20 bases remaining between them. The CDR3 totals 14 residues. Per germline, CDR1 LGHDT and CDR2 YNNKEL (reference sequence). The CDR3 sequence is CASSPALEGDEAFF. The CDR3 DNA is TGTGCCAGCTCCCCGGCCCTAGAGGGGGATGAAGCTTTCTTT.

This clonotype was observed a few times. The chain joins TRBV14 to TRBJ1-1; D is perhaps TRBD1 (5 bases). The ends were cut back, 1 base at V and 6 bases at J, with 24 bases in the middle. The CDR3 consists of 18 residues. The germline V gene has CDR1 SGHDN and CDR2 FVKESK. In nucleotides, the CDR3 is TGTGCCAGCAGCCAAGGCCCCGGGGCATTGGCTGATAGGGCTGAAGCTTTCTTT. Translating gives CASSQGPGALADRAEAFF.

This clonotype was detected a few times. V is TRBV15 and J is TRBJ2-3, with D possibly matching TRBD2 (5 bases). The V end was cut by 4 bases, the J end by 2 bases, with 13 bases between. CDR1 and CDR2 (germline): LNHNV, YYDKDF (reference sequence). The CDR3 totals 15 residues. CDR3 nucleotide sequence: TGTGCCACCAGCACGAAGGAGGAGCCCACAGATACGCAGTATTTT. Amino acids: CATSTKEEPTDTQYF.

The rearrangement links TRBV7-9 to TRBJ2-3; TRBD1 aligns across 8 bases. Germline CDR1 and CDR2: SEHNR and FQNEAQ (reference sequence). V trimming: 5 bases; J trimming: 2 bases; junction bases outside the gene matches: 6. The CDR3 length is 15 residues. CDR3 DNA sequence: TGTGCCAGCAGCCCCGACAGGGGTTTCACAGATACGCAGTATTTT. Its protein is CASSPDRGFTDTQYF.

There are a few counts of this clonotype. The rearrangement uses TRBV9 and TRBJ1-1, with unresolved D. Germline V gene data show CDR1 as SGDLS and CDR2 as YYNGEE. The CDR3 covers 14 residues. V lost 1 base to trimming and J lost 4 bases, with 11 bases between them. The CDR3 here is CASSVSPGGTEAFF. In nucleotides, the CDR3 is TGTGCCAGCAGCGTATCCCCGGGTGGCACTGAAGCTTTCTTT. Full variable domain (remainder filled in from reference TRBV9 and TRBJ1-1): DSGVTQTPKHLITATGQRVTLRCSPRSGDLSVYWYQQSLDQGLQFLIQYYNGEERAKGNILERFSAQQFPDLHSELNLSSLELGDSALYFCASSVSPGGTEAFFGQGTRLTVV.

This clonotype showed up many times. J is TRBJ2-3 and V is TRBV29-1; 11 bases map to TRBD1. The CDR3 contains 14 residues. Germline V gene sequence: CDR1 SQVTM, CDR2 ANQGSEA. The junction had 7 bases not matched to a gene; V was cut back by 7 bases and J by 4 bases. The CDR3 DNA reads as TGCAGCGCTACCGGACAGGGGGCCGCAGATACGCAGTATTTT. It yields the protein CSATGQGAADTQYF.

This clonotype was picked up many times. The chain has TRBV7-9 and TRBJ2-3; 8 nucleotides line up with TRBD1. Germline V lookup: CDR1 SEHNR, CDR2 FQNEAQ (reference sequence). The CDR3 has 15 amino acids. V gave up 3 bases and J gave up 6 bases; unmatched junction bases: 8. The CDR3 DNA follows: TGTGCCAGCAGCTTGGACAGGGCCCAGCGGGATACGCAGTATTTT. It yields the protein CASSLDRAQRDTQYF.

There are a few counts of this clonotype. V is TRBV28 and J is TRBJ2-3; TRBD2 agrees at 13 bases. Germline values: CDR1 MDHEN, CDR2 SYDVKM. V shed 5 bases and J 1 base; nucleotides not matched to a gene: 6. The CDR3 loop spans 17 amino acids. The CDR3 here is CASSTGLAGTGTDTQYF. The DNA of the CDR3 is TGTGCCAGCAGTACGGGACTAGCGGGAACCGGCACAGATACGCAGTATTTT.

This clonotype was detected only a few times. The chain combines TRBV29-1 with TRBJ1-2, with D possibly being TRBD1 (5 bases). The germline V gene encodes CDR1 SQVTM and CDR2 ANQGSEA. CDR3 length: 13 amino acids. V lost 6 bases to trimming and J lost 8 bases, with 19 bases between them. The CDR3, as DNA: TGCAGCGTCCAGACAGAGAGAACTCGGGGCTACACCTTC. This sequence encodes CSVQTERTRGYTF.

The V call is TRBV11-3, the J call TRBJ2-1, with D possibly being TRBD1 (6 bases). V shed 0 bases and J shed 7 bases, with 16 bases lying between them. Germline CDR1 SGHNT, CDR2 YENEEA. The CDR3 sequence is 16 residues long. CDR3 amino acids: CASSLEGARGWNEQFF. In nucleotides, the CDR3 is TGTGCCAGCAGCTTAGAGGGGGCTAGGGGTTGGAATGAGCAGTTCTTC.

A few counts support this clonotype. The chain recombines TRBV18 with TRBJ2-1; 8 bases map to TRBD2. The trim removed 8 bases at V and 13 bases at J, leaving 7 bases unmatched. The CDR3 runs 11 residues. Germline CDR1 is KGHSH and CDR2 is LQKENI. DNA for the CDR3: TGTGCCAGCAACGGACTAGCAAGACAGTTCTTC. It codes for CASNGLARQFF. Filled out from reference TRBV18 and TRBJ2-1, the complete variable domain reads NAGVMQNPRHLVRRRGQEARLRCSPMKGHSHVYWYRQLPEEGLKFMVYLQKENIIDESGMPKERFSAEFPKEGPSILRIQQVVRGDSAAYFCASNGLARQFFGPGTRLTVL.

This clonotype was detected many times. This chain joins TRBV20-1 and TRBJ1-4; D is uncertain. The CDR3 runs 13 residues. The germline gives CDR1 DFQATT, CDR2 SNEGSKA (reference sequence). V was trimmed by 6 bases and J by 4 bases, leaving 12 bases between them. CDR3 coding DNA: TGCAGTGCCGAAAGTTCGGGTAATGAAAAACTGTTTTTT. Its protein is CSAESSGNEKLFF.

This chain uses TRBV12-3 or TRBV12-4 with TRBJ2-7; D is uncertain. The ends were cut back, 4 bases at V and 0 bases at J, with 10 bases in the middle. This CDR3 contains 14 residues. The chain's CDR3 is CASSSPDVSYEQYF. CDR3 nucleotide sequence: TGTGCCAGCAGTTCCCCCGACGTCTCCTACGAGCAGTACTTC.

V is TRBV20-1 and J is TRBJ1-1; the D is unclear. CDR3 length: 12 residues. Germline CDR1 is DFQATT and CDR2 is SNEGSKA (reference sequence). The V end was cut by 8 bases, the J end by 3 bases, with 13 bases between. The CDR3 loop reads CSPRAYDTEAFF. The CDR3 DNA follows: TGCAGTCCCCGGGCGTACGACACTGAAGCTTTCTTT.

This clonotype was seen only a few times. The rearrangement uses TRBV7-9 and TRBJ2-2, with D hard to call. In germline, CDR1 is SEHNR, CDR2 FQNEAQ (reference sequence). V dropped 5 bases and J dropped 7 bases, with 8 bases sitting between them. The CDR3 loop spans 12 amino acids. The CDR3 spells CASSVNVGELFF. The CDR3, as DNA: TGTGCCAGCAGCGTCAATGTCGGGGAGCTGTTTTTT.

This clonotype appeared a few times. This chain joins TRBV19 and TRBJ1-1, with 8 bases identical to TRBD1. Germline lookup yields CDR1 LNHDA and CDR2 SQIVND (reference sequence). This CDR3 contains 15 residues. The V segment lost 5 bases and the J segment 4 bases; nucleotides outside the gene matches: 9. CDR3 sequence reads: CASSLRTGMGTEAFF. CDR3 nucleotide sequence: TGTGCCAGTAGTTTAAGGACAGGGATGGGCACTGAAGCTTTCTTT.

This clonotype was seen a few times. CDR3 amino acids: CASSSGTSGSLTGELFF. The CDR3 bases are TGTGCCAGCAGCTCAGGGACTAGCGGGAGCCTCACCGGGGAGCTGTTTTTT. The rearrangement uses TRBV7-6 and TRBJ2-2; the match to TRBD2 covers 14 bases. CDR3 length equals 17 residues. CDR1 is SGHVS and CDR2 is FNYEAQ in the germline V gene. With V trimmed by 4 bases and J by 4 bases, 5 bases remained unmatched.

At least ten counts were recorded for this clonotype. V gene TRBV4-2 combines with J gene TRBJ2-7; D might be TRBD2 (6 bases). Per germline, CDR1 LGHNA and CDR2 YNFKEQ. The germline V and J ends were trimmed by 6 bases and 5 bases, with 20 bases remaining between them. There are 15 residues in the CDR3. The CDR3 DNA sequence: TGTGCCAGCAGTCATGATCGGCAGGGAGGCGACGAGCAGTACTTC. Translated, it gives CASSHDRQGGDEQYF.

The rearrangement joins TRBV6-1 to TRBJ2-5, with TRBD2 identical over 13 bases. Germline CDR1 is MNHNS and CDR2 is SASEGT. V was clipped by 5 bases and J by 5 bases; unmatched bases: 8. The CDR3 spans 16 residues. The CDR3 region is CASSLTSGRAGETQYF. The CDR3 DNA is TGTGCCAGCAGTCTCACTAGCGGGAGGGCCGGGGAGACCCAGTACTTC.

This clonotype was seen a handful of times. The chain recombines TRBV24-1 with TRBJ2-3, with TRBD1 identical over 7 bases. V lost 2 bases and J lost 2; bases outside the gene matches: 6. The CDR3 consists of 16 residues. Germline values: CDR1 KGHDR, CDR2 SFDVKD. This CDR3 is CATSDWDSPNTDTQYF. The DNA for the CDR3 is TGTGCCACCAGTGATTGGGACAGCCCAAACACAGATACGCAGTATTTT.

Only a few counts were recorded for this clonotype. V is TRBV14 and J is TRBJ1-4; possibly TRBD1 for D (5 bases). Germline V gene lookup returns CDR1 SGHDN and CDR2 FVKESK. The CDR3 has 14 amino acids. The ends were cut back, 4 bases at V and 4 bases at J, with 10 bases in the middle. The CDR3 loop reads CASSPLGGNEKLFF. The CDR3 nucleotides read TGTGCCAGCAGCCCTCTCGGGGGTAATGAAAAACTGTTTTTT.